This T cell receptor beta chain was found in a study of blood T cell repertoires in COVID-19. Study context: T cells, B-cell-depleted T cells, or PBMCs supplied cDNA or gDNA.

The protocol was immunoSEQ multiplex PCR, while the TCRdb copy is restricted to in-frame clones and leaves out a portion. The sample consists of hundreds of thousands of clones, roughly 90% of them appearing once. The CDR3 is made up of 14 amino acids. J lost 5 bases, V lost 3 bases, and 7 bases had no gene match. CDR1 and CDR2 (germline): LNHDA, SQIVND (reference sequence). This chain connects TRBV19 to TRBJ2-7; TRBD1 aligns across 7 bases. Sequenced: peripheral blood. The TCR comes from a woman younger than 45 with active or convalescent COVID-19. DNA of the CDR3: TGTGCCAGTAGTATCCCGACAGGGAAGCACGAGCAGTACTTC. Amino acid sequence: CASSIPTGKHEQYF.